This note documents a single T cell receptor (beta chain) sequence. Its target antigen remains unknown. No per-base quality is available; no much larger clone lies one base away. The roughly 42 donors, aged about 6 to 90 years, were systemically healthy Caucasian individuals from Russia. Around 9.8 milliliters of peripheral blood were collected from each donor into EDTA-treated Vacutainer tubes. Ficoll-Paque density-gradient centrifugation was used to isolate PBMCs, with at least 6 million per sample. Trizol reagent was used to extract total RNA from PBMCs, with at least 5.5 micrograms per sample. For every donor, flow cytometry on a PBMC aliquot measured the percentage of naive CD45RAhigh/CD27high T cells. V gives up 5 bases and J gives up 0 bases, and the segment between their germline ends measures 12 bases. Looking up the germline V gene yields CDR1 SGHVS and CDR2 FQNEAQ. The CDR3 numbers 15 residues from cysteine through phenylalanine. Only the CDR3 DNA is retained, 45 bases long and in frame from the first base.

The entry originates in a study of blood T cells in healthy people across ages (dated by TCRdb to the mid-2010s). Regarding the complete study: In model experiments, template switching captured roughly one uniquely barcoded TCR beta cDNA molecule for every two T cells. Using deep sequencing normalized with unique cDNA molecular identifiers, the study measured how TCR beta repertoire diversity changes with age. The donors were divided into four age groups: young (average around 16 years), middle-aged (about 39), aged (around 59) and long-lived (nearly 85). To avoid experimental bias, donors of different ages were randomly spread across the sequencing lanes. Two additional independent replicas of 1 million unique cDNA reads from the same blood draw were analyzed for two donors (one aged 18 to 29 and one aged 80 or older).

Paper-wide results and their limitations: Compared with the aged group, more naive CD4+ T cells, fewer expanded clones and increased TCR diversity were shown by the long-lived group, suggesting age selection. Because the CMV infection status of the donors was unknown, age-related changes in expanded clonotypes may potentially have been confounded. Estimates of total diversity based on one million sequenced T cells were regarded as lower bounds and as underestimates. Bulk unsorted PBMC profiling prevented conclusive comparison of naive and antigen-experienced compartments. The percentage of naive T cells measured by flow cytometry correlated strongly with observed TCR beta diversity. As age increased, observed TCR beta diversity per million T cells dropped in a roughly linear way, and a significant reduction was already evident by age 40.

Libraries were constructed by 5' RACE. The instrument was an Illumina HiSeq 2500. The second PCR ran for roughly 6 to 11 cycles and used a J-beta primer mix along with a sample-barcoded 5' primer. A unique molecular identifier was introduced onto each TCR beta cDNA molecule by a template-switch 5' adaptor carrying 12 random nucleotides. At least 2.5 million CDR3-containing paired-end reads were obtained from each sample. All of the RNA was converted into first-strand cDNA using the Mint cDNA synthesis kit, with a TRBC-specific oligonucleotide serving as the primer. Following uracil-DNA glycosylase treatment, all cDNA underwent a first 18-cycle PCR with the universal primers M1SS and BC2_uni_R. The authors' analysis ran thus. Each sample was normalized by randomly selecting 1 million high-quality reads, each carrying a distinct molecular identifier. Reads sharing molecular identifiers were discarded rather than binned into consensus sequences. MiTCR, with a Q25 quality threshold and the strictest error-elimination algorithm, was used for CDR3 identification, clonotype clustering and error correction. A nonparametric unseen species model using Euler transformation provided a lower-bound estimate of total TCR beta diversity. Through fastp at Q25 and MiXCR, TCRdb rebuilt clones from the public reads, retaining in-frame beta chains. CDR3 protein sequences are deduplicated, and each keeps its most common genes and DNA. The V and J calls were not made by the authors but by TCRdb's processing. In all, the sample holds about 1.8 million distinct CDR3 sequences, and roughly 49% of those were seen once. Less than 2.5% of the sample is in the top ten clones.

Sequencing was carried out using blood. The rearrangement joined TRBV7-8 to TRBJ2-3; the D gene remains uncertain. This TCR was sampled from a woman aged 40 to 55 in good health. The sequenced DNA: TGTGCCAGCAGCCATAAGGGATTTAGCACAGATACGCAGTATTTT. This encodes CASSHKGFSTDTQYF. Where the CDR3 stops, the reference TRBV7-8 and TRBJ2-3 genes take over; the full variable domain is GAGVSQSPRYKVAKRGQDVALRCDPISGHVSLFWYQQALGQGPEFLTYFQNEAQLDKSGLPSDRFFAERPEGSVSTLKIQRTQQEDSAVYLCASSHKGFSTDTQYFGPGTRLTVL.